The T cell receptor (beta chain) described here comes from a study of early T cells in non-severe SARS-CoV-2 infection. Germline V gives CDR1 MDHEN, CDR2 SYDVKM. V gave up 4 bases and J gave up 4 bases; unmatched junction bases: 5. The CDR3 loop spans 15 amino acids. TCRdb reprocessed the 5' RACE reads with MiXCR, giving one entry per CDR3 protein. The table includes under 40,000 distinct CDR3 sequences, under 8% detected once. The sequence was collected from an adult who was a healthcare worker with PCR-confirmed SARS-CoV-2 infection or an uninfected control (not recorded which). This sequence joins TRBV28 and TRBJ2-3; TRBD1 matches at 10 bases. Sequenced material: whole blood. The CDR3 loop reads CASSSGTGEADTQYF. DNA of the CDR3: TGTGCCAGCAGTTCCGGGACAGGGGAAGCAGATACGCAGTATTTT.